One sample yielded the 8 T cell receptor beta chains listed below, sequenced in a study of CD8+CD57+ T cells in acquired aplastic anemia. An expansion of CD8+CD57+ cells by flow cytometry had been shown in patients chosen for sequencing. Using genomic DNA as the template, TCR beta VDJ and CDR3 profiling was carried out. One entry per CDR3 protein results from TCRdb running MiXCR on the reads. The repertoire includes about half a million distinct CDR3 sequences, under 40% of them detected once, and 0.75% to 0.95% sits in the top ten. The sequenced sample was sorted CD4+, CD8+, or CD8+CD57+ T cells (not recorded which) from PBMCs. These receptors were collected from a human donor with aplastic anemia.

Concerning this clonotype itself: One junction end disagrees with the germline gene, perhaps due to a read error. The genes are TRBV10-3 and TRBJ1-2; the match to TRBD1 covers 10 bases. Germline CDR1 is ENHRY and CDR2 is SYGVKD. CDR3 length: 16 residues. DNA of the CDR3: TGTGCCAGCAGTTACGATGCGACAGGGGGCGTTGGTGGCTACACCTTC. This codes for CASSYDATGGVGGYTF.

This clonotype came up many times. CDR3 DNA: TGTGCCAGCAGCGTAGCCTCGGGTCAGCCCCAGCATTTT. Translated: CASSVASGQPQHF. This chain uses TRBV9 with TRBJ1-5; the D is unclear. The V and J ends lost 0 bases and 6 bases respectively, with 7 bases between them. Germline assignment: CDR1 SGDLS and CDR2 YYNGEE. The CDR3 loop spans 13 amino acids.

Many counts were recorded for this clonotype. This chain links TRBV2 with TRBJ2-5; no definite D call. Germline CDR1 SNHLY, CDR2 FYNNEI. V dropped 3 bases and J dropped 5 bases, with 13 bases sitting between them. The CDR3 is 14 residues long. The CDR3 region has the DNA TGTGCCAGCAGTGATTCGCTTTCCCCGGAGACCCAGTACTTC. It is translated as CASSDSLSPETQYF.

The chain has TRBV7-2 and TRBJ1-5; unclear D gene. Trimming shortened V by 4 bases and J by 7 bases, and 14 bases separated the two germline ends. Germline V CDR1 and CDR2: SGHTA, FQGNSA. The CDR3 is 14 residues long. For the CDR3, the DNA is TGTGCCAGCAGCTCCGACCCCGCGGCGCAGCCCCAGCATTTT. Its protein product is CASSSDPAAQPQHF.

At least ten counts were recorded for this clonotype. The rearrangement joins TRBV6-1 to TRBJ2-7; D ambiguous. Trimming pared 6 bases from V and 2 bases from J, leaving 17 bases between. Germline assignment: CDR1 MNHNS and CDR2 SASEGT. The CDR3 is 15 residues long. The CDR3 nucleotides read TGTGCCAGCAGGCGAGAGGTTGGCAGGACCTACGAGCAGTACTTC. Encoded protein: CASRREVGRTYEQYF.

This rearrangement joins TRBV15 to TRBJ1-5; 7 nucleotides agree with TRBD1. CDR3 length: 18 residues. Germline V CDR1 and CDR2: LNHNV, YYDKDF (reference sequence). V was clipped by 3 bases and J by 4 bases; unmatched bases: 15. Written as DNA, the CDR3 is TGTGCCACCAGCAGTTACCTACCACCGGGACAGAAGAATCAGCCCCAGCATTTT. This gives the protein CATSSYLPPGQKNQPQHF.

This clonotype was seen repeatedly, ten times or more. The chain joins TRBV9 to TRBJ2-7; 12 bases map to TRBD1. CDR3 size: 15 residues. The germline gives CDR1 SGDLS, CDR2 YYNGEE. Unmatched junction bases numbered 5, after V lost 0 bases and J lost 7 bases. CDR3 bases: TGTGCCAGCAGCGTAGGGGACAGGGGGCCTGGTGAGCAGTACTTC. It encodes CASSVGDRGPGEQYF.

This clonotype was counted a few times. This chain uses TRBV5-6 with TRBJ1-5, with D possibly being TRBD1 (5 bases). There are 15 residues in the CDR3. Trimming removed 3 bases from V and 0 bases from J, with 10 bases in between. The germline V gene encodes CDR1 SGHDT and CDR2 YYEEEE. CDR3 sequence: CASSWGLDSNQPQHF. The CDR3 nucleotides are TGTGCCAGCAGCTGGGGACTGGATAGCAATCAGCCCCAGCATTTT. The full variable domain, rest sourced from reference TRBV5-6 and TRBJ1-5, is DAGVTQSPTHLIKTRGQQVTLRCSPKSGHDTVSWYQQALGQGPQFIFQYYEEEERQRGNFPDRFSGHQFPNYSSELNVNALLLGDSALYLCASSWGLDSNQPQHFGDGTRLSIL.